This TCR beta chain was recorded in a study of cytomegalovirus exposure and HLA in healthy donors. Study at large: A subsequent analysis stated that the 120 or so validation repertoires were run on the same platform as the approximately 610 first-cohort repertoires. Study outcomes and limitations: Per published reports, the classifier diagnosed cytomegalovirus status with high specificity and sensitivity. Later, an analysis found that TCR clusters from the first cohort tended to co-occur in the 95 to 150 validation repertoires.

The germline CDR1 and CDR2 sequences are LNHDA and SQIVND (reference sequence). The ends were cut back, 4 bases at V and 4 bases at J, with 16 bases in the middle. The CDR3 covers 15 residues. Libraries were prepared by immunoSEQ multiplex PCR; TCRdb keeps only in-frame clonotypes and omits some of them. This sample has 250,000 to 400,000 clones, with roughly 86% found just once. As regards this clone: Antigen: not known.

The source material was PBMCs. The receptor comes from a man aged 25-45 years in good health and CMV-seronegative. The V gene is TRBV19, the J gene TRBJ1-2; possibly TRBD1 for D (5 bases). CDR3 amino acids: CASSTSSGGVYGYTF. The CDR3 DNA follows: TGTGCCAGTAGTACCTCCTCCGGGGGAGTCTATGGCTACACCTTC.